This TCR beta chain was sequenced during a study of OX40 agonist ivuxolimab in advanced cancers. Study details: Earlier anti-PD-1, anti-PD-L1 or anti-CTLA-4 therapy was permitted; around 40% had received some. One hepatocellular carcinoma and a couple of cutaneous melanoma patients partially responded.

Germline CDR1 is MNHEY and CDR2 is SVGAGI. The CDR3 contains 13 residues. The ends were cut back, 2 bases at V and 1 base at J, with 6 bases in the middle. General study findings and limits: Among the lowest peripheral clonal expansion occurred in 0.1-3.0 mg/kg partial responders.

Data came from immunoSEQ multiplex PCR; TCRdb stores just in-frame clones and leaves some out. Of 55,000 or so clones in the sample, approximately 86% were seen once. With regard to this clone: Its antigen is unidentified.

This sequence originates from an adult with an advanced solid tumor such as melanoma, head and neck, liver or kidney cancer. Sequenced material: CD4+ or CD8+ T cells sorted from blood, taken in a trial of the OX40 agonist ivuxolimab. The chain links TRBV6-5 to TRBJ2-7, with a possible D match to TRBD2 (5 bases). Here the CDR3 reads CASSYRDSYEQYF. Here the CDR3 DNA reads TGTGCCAGCAGTTACCGGGATTCCTACGAGCAGTACTTC.